This T cell receptor (beta chain) emerged from a study of blood T cell repertoires in COVID-19. Overall study: The United States, Italy and Spain provided the acute and convalescent COVID-19 samples. T cells, B-cell-depleted T cells, or PBMCs provided the cDNA or gDNA that served as material.

Original analysis: Reference gene primer amplification in the assay estimated nucleated cell counts. Sequencing used immunoSEQ multiplex PCR; TCRdb keeps in-frame clones, though not all of them. V, J and clone size reflect that table, while D and trimming were determined from the DNA. This sample carries around 300,000 clones, 80% to 90% of them seen once, and the ten largest clones take roughly 11%. Of note for this clone: This same CDR3 is encoded by further DNA sequences in the sample.

This CDR3 comprises 13 residues. Trimming shortened V by 0 bases and J by 4 bases, and 7 bases separated the two germline ends. Germline CDR1 SGHRS, CDR2 YFSETQ. The TCR originated in a woman between 65 and 79 years old with acute or convalescent COVID-19. The chain uses TRBV5-1 and TRBJ1-2; possibly TRBD1 for D (5 bases). Sequencing used peripheral blood. DNA of the CDR3: TGCGCCAGCAGCTTGGAGACAGCCTATGGCTACACCTTC. Its protein is CASSLETAYGYTF.